Each of the 9 T cell receptor beta chains below was sequenced from the same sample in a study of Tregs in tolerant kidney transplant recipients. Profiling relied on immunoSEQ multiplex PCR, and the TCRdb table lists in-frame clones only, not all of them. Of around 5,600 clones listed, roughly 90% are singletons. No antigens are known for them. The sample consisted of Tregs from blood cultured with allogeneic cells, taken before the transplant. These receptors all come from a human patient who received a combined kidney and bone marrow transplant.

The chain recombines TRBV7-2 with TRBJ1-4; the D is unclear. This CDR3 comprises 13 residues. Germline CDR1 SGHTA, CDR2 FQGNSA. V lost 5 bases, J lost 3 bases, and 7 bases lay in between. The CDR3 sequence: CASSGIPNEKLFF. CDR3 DNA: TGTGCCAGCAGCGGGATTCCTAATGAAAAACTGTTTTTT.

The chain is built from TRBV20-1 and TRBJ2-1; D not resolved. The CDR3 loop spans 11 amino acids. Per germline, CDR1 DFQATT and CDR2 SNEGSKA (reference sequence). With 8 bases removed from V and 4 bases from J, the gap between germline ends came to 9 bases. CDR3 amino acids: CSCYGYNEQFF. CDR3 coding DNA: TGCAGTTGCTATGGGTACAATGAGCAGTTCTTC.

V gene TRBV10-1 combines with J gene TRBJ1-1; 12 bases map to TRBD1. With V trimmed by 6 bases and J by 7 bases, 9 bases remained unmatched. CDR1 WNHNN and CDR2 SYGVQD come from the germline V gene (reference sequence). CDR3 length: 15 residues. CDR3 bases: TGCGCCAGCAGCAACCCGGGACAGGGGGCAGGTGAAGCTTTCTTT. Protein sequence: CASSNPGQGAGEAFF.

The chain combines TRBV9 with TRBJ1-2, with TRBD1 identical over 7 bases. This CDR3 has 14 residues. Germline-derived CDR1 and CDR2 are SGDLS and YYNGEE. J lost 7 bases, V lost 0 bases, and 6 bases had no gene match. The CDR3 spells CASSVEAGGIGYTF. The CDR3 coding sequence is TGTGCCAGCAGCGTAGAAGCAGGGGGTATTGGCTACACCTTC.

The V gene is TRBV5-1, the J gene TRBJ1-1, with D hard to call. The CDR3 length is 12 residues. Germline V gene data show CDR1 as SGHRS and CDR2 as YFSETQ. The V and J ends lost 3 bases and 11 bases respectively, with 14 bases between them. The CDR3 protein is CASSSTGEWAFF. CDR3 nucleotide sequence: TGCGCCAGCAGCTCGACCGGTGAGTGGGCTTTCTTT.

This rearrangement joins TRBV11-2 to TRBJ2-3, with a weak D call TRBD2 (7 bases). CDR1 is SGHAT and CDR2 is FQNNGV in the germline V gene. Trimming left V 3 bases short and J 8 bases short, with 18 bases between. The CDR3 extends over 15 amino acids. This CDR3 is CASSLGGRSATTQYF. CDR3 coding DNA: TGTGCCAGCAGCTTGGGGGGGCGCTCGGCAACTACGCAGTATTTT.

This sequence joins TRBV28 and TRBJ1-2; D gene ambiguous. This CDR3 spans 12 amino acids. V shed 6 bases and J shed 1 base, with 6 bases lying between them. The germline V gene encodes CDR1 MDHEN and CDR2 SYDVKM. DNA for the CDR3: TGTGCCAGCAGGGAGGTTAACTATGGCTACACCTTC. It translates to CASREVNYGYTF.

The chain uses TRBV29-1 and TRBJ2-1; TRBD2 is a possible D gene (6 bases). V was trimmed by 4 bases and J by 7 bases, leaving 11 bases between them. This CDR3 is built from 12 residues. Germline loops: CDR1 SQVTM, CDR2 ANQGSEA. CDR3 sequence (DNA): TGCAGCGTTGCCGCAGGGAGGAATGAGCAGTTCTTC. Protein product: CSVAAGRNEQFF.

The rearrangement links TRBV9 to TRBJ2-1, with D maybe TRBD2 (7 bases). Trimming removed 7 bases at V and 6 bases at J, with 17 bases between. CDR3 length: 14 residues. The germline gives CDR1 SGDLS, CDR2 YYNGEE. The DNA for the CDR3 is TGTGCCAGCGGGGGGGGCACGTTGGGCAATGAGCAGTTCTTC. It encodes CASGGGTLGNEQFF.